These 24 T cell receptor beta chains were sequenced from one sample in a study of cytomegalovirus exposure and HLA in healthy donors. The primer mix had 60 Vbeta and 13 Jbeta primers. Only in-frame clones appear in the TCRdb table, and some are missing; sequencing was by immunoSEQ multiplex PCR. Of under 300,000 clones in the sample, around 81% were seen once. Material: PBMCs. The source is a woman aged 60-75 years in good health and CMV-seropositive.

This clone was seen only a few times. The rearrangement uses TRBV6-5 and TRBJ2-7, with 8 positions matching TRBD2. The germline CDR1 and CDR2 sequences are MNHEY and SVGAGI. Germline trimming cut 0 bases from V and 0 bases from J; bases unmatched to any gene: 4. The CDR3 runs to 16 residues. The CDR3 loop reads CASSYSISGDSYEQYF. In nucleotides, the CDR3 is TGTGCCAGCAGTTACTCGATTAGCGGGGACTCCTACGAGCAGTACTTC.

J is TRBJ1-2 and V is TRBV28; D possibly corresponds to TRBD1 (5 bases). The V gene lost 3 bases and the J gene lost 1 base, with 12 bases spanning the gap. Germline loops: CDR1 MDHEN, CDR2 SYDVKM. This CDR3 has 15 amino acids. CDR3 DNA sequence: TGTGCCAGCAGTTTGGCGGGGGGGGTTAACTATGGCTACACCTTC. This translates into CASSLAGGVNYGYTF.

The chain is built from TRBV18 and TRBJ2-1; a weak D match, TRBD1 (6 bases). This CDR3 has 15 amino acids. The V and J ends lost 1 base and 3 bases respectively, with 10 bases between them. CDR1 is KGHSH, CDR2 LQKENI, per germline. The CDR3, as DNA: TGTGCCAGCTCACCACGGGCAGGGGACTACAATGAGCAGTTCTTC. Protein sequence: CASSPRAGDYNEQFF.

The chain joins TRBV27 to TRBJ2-3; TRBD2 might be the D (6 bases). The CDR3 covers 13 residues. Trimming pared 3 bases from V and 4 bases from J, leaving 8 bases between. Germline V CDR1 and CDR2: MNHEY, SMNVEV (reference sequence). CDR3 sequence reads: CASSFRGSDTQYF. Here the CDR3 DNA reads TGTGCCAGCAGTTTCCGGGGGTCAGATACGCAGTATTTT.

CDR3: CASSLVLAVSGYGYTF. CDR3 in DNA: TGCGCCAGCAGCTTGGTTTTAGCGGTCTCGGGCTATGGCTACACCTTC. The J gene is TRBJ1-2, the V gene TRBV5-1; no clear D. The CDR3 loop spans 16 amino acids. Germline V gives CDR1 SGHRS, CDR2 YFSETQ. The V end was cut by 0 bases, the J end by 4 bases, with 16 bases between.

This clone was detected once. The chain links TRBV18 to TRBJ1-2; D gene uncertain. V lost 0 bases and J 8 bases, leaving 13 bases between the germline ends. The CDR3 length is 14 residues. CDR1 is KGHSH and CDR2 is LQKENI in the germline V gene. The CDR3 spells CASSPPSRTDGYTF. The CDR3 DNA follows: TGTGCCAGCTCACCACCGTCAAGGACTGACGGCTACACCTTC.

This chain joins TRBV5-4 and TRBJ2-2; no definite D call. Trimming removed 2 bases at V and 7 bases at J, with 12 bases between. Germline V gives CDR1 SGHNT, CDR2 YYREEE (reference sequence). The CDR3 loop spans 14 amino acids. The CDR3: CASSFGGKSGELFF. In DNA, the CDR3 is TGTGCCAGCAGCTTTGGTGGCAAAAGCGGGGAGCTGTTTTTT.

The chain couples TRBV6-1 to TRBJ2-1, with 9 bases identical to TRBD2. This CDR3 has 12 residues. V was clipped by 7 bases and J by 6 bases; unmatched bases: 1. Per the germline V gene, CDR1 is MNHNS and CDR2 is SASEGT. The CDR3 sequence: CASMGLANEQFF. The CDR3 bases are TGTGCCAGCATGGGACTAGCCAATGAGCAGTTCTTC.

This rearrangement joins TRBV13 to TRBJ2-1; D perhaps matches TRBD1 (5 bases). Trimming removed 4 bases from V and 4 bases from J, with 14 bases in between. Germline V gene data show CDR1 as PRHDT and CDR2 as FYEKMQ (reference sequence). This CDR3 is built from 15 residues. In DNA, the CDR3 is TGTGCCAGCAGCTCAAATAGGGGCCCATACAATGAGCAGTTCTTC. Translating it yields CASSSNRGPYNEQFF.

V gene TRBV5-6 combines with J gene TRBJ2-3; D unclear. Trimming cost V 1 base and J 4 bases, with 16 bases left between them. CDR1 is SGHDT and CDR2 is YYEEEE in the germline V gene. This CDR3 region has 16 residues. As DNA, the CDR3 is TGTGCCAGCAGCTTGTTGGTGGGCCAGGTCGCAGATACGCAGTATTTT. Protein: CASSLLVGQVADTQYF. The full variable domain, its missing parts supplied by reference TRBV5-6 and TRBJ2-3, is DAGVTQSPTHLIKTRGQQVTLRCSPKSGHDTVSWYQQALGQGPQFIFQYYEEEERQRGNFPDRFSGHQFPNYSSELNVNALLLGDSALYLCASSLLVGQVADTQYFGPGTRLTVL.

This chain connects TRBV10-1 to TRBJ2-3; weak D call: TRBD1 (5 bases). CDR3 length: 14 residues. Germline values: CDR1 WNHNN, CDR2 SYGVQD (reference sequence). Trimming cost V 7 bases and J 0 bases, with 11 bases left between them. CDR3 amino acids: CASTRGPSTDTQYF. Here the CDR3 DNA reads TGCGCCAGCACAAGGGGTCCTAGCACAGATACGCAGTATTTT.

V usage is TRBV7-9 and J usage is TRBJ2-2; possibly TRBD1 for D (6 bases). The germline CDR1 and CDR2 sequences are SEHNR and FQNEAQ (reference sequence). The V end was cut by 5 bases, the J end by 1 base, with 14 bases between. This CDR3 is built from 16 residues. The DNA of the CDR3 is TGTGCCAGCAGCCCTTTTGGGGGCTTGAACACCGGGGAGCTGTTTTTT. This gives the protein CASSPFGGLNTGELFF.

CDR3 coding DNA: TGTGCCAGCACCAAGGCCGGGAGGGGGGACTATGGCTACACCTTC. This encodes CASTKAGRGDYGYTF. The J gene is TRBJ1-2, the V gene TRBV6-5; D perhaps matches TRBD1 (6 bases). The CDR3 consists of 15 residues. Trimming took off 7 bases at V and 3 bases at J, with 18 bases between the two ends. Germline CDR1 and CDR2: MNHEY and SVGAGI.

This chain uses TRBV15 with TRBJ2-7; 9 positions match TRBD1. This CDR3 region has 15 residues. Germline lookup yields CDR1 LNHNV and CDR2 YYDKDF (reference sequence). Trimming took 1 base from V and 2 from J; bases not matched to a gene: 3. The CDR3 spells CATSRGQGVAYEQYF. Here the CDR3 DNA reads TGTGCCACCAGCAGAGGACAGGGGGTCGCCTACGAGCAGTACTTC.

This chain connects TRBV28 to TRBJ2-5, with 8 bases identical to TRBD2. This CDR3 spans 16 amino acids. Germline V gene sequence: CDR1 MDHEN, CDR2 SYDVKM. The V segment lost 6 bases and the J segment 5 bases; nucleotides outside the gene matches: 14. The CDR3 coding sequence is TGTGCCAGCAGGCCCTCTAAGGCGGGCGGGAGGGAGACCCAGTACTTC. Its protein product is CASRPSKAGGRETQYF.

This clone has a single count. The chain recombines TRBV15 with TRBJ1-1; D is possibly TRBD1 (5 bases). V was shortened by 0 bases and J by 3 bases, with 14 bases between the two germline ends. CDR1 and CDR2 (germline): LNHNV, YYDKDF (reference sequence). CDR3 length: 16 residues. The CDR3 is CATSRDGAIRDTEAFF. Here the CDR3 DNA reads TGTGCCACCAGCAGAGATGGGGCTATTAGAGACACTGAAGCTTTCTTT.

The chain links TRBV7-9 to TRBJ2-7; possibly TRBD2 for D (6 bases). Germline CDR1 is SEHNR and CDR2 is FQNEAQ (reference sequence). V dropped 10 bases and J dropped 5 bases, with 18 bases sitting between them. The CDR3 loop spans 13 amino acids. As DNA, the CDR3 is TGTGCCACCCTGGGGGGACTCCTCCACGAGCAGTACTTC. Translated: CATLGGLLHEQYF.

This clone was detected only a few times. This rearrangement joins TRBV29-1 to TRBJ1-1; 9 bases map to TRBD1. Germline trimming cut 7 bases from V and 1 base from J; bases unmatched to any gene: 4. The V gene's germline CDR1 is SQVTM and CDR2 ANQGSEA. CDR3 length equals 13 residues. CDR3 loop: CSGIQGANTEAFF. The CDR3 bases are TGCAGCGGCATACAGGGGGCGAACACTGAAGCTTTCTTT.

The V gene is TRBV7-9, the J gene TRBJ2-3; 7 bases map to TRBD1. Per the germline V gene, CDR1 is SEHNR and CDR2 is FQNEAQ (reference sequence). The CDR3 loop spans 16 amino acids. This CDR3 is CSIPALDRDSTDTQYF. CDR3 nucleotides: TGTTCCATCCCCGCCCTCGACAGGGATTCCACAGATACGCAGTATTTT. Full variable domain (outside the CDR3, taken from reference TRBV7-9 and TRBJ2-3): DTGVSQNPRHKITKRGQNVTFRCDPISEHNRLYWYRQTLGQGPEFLTYFQNEAQLEKSRLLSDRFSAERPKGSFSTLEIQRTEQGDSAMYLCSIPALDRDSTDTQYFGPGTRLTVL.

The chain recombines TRBV10-1 with TRBJ2-7; 8 bases match TRBD2. The CDR3 has 15 residues. Germline V gene sequence: CDR1 WNHNN, CDR2 SYGVQD (reference sequence). V lost 3 bases, J lost 7 bases, and 11 bases stayed unmatched. Written as DNA, the CDR3 is TGCGCCAGCAGTGATAATCGAGCGGGAGTGGGGGAGCAGTACTTC. Protein sequence: CASSDNRAGVGEQYF.

DNA of the CDR3: TGTGCCAGCAGTGAAAAAATGGAGGGGGGCTACACCTTC. Protein: CASSEKMEGGYTF. This chain links TRBV6-1 with TRBJ1-2, with a weak D call TRBD1 (5 bases). Trimming pared 2 bases from V and 8 bases from J, leaving 12 bases between. Looked up from germline, CDR1 is MNHNS and CDR2 is SASEGT. This CDR3 region has 13 residues.

This chain joins TRBV2 and TRBJ1-1; TRBD1 might be the D (5 bases). The CDR3 is 13 residues long. CDR1 is SNHLY and CDR2 is FYNNEI in the germline V gene. V lost 4 bases to trimming and J lost 8 bases, with 14 bases between them. Written as DNA, the CDR3 is TGTGCCAGCAGTGCCCCAGGGAGGGTGGAAGCTTTCTTT. It yields the protein CASSAPGRVEAFF.

The V and J genes are TRBV7-9 and TRBJ2-5, with 7 bases fitting TRBD2. The CDR3 is 15 residues long. Unmatched junction bases numbered 9, after V lost 4 bases and J lost 4 bases. Germline CDR1 SEHNR, CDR2 FQNEAQ (reference sequence). The CDR3 DNA is TGTGCCAGCAGCTCCGTAGGACTAGGTAGAGAGACCCAGTACTTC. This codes for CASSSVGLGRETQYF.

The chain couples TRBV19 to TRBJ2-3; 8 nucleotides match TRBD2. Germline V lookup: CDR1 LNHDA, CDR2 SQIVND (reference sequence). V shed 0 bases and J 0 bases; nucleotides not matched to a gene: 11. The CDR3 has 19 amino acids. The CDR3 here is CASSIDAGGRITSTDTQYF. In DNA, the CDR3 is TGTGCCAGTAGTATAGATGCGGGCGGGAGGATAACTAGCACAGATACGCAGTATTTT.